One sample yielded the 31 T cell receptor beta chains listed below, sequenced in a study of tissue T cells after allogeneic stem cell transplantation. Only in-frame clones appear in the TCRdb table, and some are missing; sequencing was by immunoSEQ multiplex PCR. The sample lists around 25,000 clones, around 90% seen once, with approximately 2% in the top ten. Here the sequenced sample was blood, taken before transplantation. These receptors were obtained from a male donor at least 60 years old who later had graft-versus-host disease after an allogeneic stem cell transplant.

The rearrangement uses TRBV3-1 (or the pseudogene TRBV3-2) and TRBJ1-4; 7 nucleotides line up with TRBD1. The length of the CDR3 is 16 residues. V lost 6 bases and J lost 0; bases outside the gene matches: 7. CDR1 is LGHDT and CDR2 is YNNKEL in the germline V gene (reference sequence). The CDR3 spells CASRQQGSTTNEKLFF. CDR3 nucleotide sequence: TGTGCCAGCAGGCAACAGGGGTCCACAACTAATGAAAAACTGTTTTTT.

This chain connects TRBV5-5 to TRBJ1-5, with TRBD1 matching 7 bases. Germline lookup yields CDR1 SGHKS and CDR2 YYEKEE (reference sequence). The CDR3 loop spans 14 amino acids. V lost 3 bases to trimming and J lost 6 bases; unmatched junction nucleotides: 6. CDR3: CASSYGQVAQPQHF. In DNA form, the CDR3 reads TGTGCCAGCAGCTACGGACAGGTTGCTCAGCCCCAGCATTTT.

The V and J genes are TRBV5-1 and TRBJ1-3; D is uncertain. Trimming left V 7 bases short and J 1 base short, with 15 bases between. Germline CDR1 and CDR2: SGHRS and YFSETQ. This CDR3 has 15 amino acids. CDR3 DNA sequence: TGCGCCAGCTCAGACGGGGTAGTTTCTGGAAACACCATATATTTT. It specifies CASSDGVVSGNTIYF. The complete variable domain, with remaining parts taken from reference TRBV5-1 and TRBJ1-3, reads KAGVTQTPRYLIKTRGQQVTLSCSPISGHRSVSWYQQTPGQGLQFLFEYFSETQRNKGNFPGRFSGRQFSNSRSEMNVSTLELGDSALYLCASSDGVVSGNTIYFGEGSWLTVV.

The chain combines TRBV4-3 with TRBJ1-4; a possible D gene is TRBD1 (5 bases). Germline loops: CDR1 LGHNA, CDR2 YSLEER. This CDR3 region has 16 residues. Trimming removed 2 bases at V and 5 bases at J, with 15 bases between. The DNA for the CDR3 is TGCGCCAGCAGCCAACTTCTTGACAGCAAGAATGAAAAACTGTTTTTT. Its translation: CASSQLLDSKNEKLFF.

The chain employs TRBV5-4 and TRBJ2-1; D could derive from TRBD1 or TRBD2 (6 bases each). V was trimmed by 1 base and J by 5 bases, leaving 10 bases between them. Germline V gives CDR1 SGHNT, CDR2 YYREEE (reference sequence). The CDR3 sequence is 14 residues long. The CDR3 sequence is CASSLRGRNNEQFF. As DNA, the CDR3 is TGTGCCAGCAGCTTGCGGGGGCGAAACAATGAGCAGTTCTTC.

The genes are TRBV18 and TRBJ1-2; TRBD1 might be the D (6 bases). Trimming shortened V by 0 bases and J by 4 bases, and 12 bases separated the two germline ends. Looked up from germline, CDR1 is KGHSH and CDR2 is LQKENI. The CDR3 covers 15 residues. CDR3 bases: TGTGCCAGCTCACCACCGGACAGCCTCAGCTATGGCTACACCTTC. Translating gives CASSPPDSLSYGYTF.

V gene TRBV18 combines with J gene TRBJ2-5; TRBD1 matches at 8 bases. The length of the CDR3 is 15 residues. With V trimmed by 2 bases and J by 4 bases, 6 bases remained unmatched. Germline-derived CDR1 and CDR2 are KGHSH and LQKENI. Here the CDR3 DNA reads TGTGCCAGCTCACCAAACAGGGGGTGGCTAGAGACCCAGTACTTC. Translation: CASSPNRGWLETQYF.

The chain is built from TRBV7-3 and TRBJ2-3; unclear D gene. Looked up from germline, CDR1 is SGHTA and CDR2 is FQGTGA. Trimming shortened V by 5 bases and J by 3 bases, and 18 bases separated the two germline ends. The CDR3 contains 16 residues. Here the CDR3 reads CASSPGAGVWTDTQYF. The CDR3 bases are TGTGCCAGCAGCCCCGGTGCCGGAGTTTGGACAGATACGCAGTATTTT.

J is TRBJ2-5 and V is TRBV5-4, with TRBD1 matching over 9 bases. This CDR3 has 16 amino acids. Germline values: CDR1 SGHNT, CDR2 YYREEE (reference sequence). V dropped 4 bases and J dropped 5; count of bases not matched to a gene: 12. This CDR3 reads CASSASAGTGQETQYF. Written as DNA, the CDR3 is TGTGCCAGCAGCGCTTCGGCCGGGACAGGGCAGGAGACCCAGTACTTC.

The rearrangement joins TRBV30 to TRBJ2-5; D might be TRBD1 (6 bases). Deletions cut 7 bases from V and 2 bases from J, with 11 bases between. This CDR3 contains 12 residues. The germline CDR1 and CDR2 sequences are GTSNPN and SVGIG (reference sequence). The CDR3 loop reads CASTDSQETQYF. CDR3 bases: TGTGCCTCTACGGACAGTCAAGAGACCCAGTACTTC.

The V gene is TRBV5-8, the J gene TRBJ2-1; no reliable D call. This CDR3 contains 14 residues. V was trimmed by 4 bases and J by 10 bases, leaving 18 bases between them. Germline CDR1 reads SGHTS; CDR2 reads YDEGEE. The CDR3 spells CASSGIGELGEQFF. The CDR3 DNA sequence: TGTGCCAGCAGCGGCATTGGGGAATTGGGCGAGCAGTTCTTC.

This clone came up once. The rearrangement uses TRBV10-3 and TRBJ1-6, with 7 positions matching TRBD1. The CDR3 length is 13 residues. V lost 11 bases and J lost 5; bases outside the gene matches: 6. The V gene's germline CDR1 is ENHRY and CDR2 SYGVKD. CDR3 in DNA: TGTGCCGCGCGGGGACAGAATAATTCACCCCTCCACTTT. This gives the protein CAARGQNNSPLHF.

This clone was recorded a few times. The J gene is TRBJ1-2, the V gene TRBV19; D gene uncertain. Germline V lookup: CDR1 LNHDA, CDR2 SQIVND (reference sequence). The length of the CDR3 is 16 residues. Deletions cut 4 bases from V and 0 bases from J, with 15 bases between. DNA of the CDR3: TGTGCCAGTAGTAAGGTCCCTGCCCCCCCTAACTATGGCTACACCTTC. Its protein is CASSKVPAPPNYGYTF.

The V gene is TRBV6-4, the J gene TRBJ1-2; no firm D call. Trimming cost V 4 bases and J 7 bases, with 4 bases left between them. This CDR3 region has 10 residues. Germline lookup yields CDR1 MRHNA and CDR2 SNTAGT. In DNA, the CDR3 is TGTGCCAGCAGTGGGGGTGGCTACACCTTC. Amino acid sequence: CASSGGGYTF.

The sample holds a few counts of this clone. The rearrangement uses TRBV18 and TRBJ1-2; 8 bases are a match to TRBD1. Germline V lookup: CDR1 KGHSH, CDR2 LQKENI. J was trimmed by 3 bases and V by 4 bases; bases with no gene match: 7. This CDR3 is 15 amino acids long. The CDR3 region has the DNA TGTGCCAGCTCACAGGGCCCCAGGGGGCACTATGGCTACACCTTC. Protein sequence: CASSQGPRGHYGYTF. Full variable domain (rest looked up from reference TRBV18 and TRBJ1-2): NAGVMQNPRHLVRRRGQEARLRCSPMKGHSHVYWYRQLPEEGLKFMVYLQKENIIDESGMPKERFSAEFPKEGPSILRIQQVVRGDSAAYFCASSQGPRGHYGYTFGSGTRLTVV.

CDR3 nucleotide sequence: TGTGCCAGCAGTTTTATTAGTGGCAGGATCTCACCCCTCCACTTT. It translates to CASSFISGRISPLHF. The chain links TRBV27 to TRBJ1-6; D is undetermined. Per germline, CDR1 MNHEY and CDR2 SMNVEV (reference sequence). The CDR3 totals 15 residues. V was clipped by 3 bases and J by 10 bases, with 16 bases between them.

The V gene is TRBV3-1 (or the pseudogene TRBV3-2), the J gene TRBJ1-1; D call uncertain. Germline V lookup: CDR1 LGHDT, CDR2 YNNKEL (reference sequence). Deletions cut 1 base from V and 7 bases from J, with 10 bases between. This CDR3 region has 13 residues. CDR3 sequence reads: CASSQGTADEAFF. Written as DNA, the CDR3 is TGTGCCAGCAGCCAAGGGACGGCCGATGAAGCTTTCTTT.

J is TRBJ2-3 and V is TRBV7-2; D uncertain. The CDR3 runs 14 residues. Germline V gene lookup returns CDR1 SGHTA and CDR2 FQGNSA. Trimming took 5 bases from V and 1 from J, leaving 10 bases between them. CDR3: CASSPRGRTDTQYF. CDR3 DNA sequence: TGTGCCAGCAGCCCCCGAGGACGCACAGATACGCAGTATTTT.

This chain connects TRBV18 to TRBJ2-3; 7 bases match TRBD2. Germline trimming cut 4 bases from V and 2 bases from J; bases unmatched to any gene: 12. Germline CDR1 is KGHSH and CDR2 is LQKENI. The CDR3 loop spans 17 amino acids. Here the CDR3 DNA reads TGTGCCAGCTCACGGACTCTGGGCGGGGGATCCACAGATACGCAGTATTTT. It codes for CASSRTLGGGSTDTQYF.

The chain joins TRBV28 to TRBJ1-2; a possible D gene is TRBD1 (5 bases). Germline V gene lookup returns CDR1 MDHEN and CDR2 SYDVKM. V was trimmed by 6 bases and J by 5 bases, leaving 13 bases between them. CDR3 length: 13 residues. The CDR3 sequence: CASSSDSFYGYTF. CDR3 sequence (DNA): TGTGCCAGCAGCTCAGACAGTTTTTATGGCTACACCTTC.

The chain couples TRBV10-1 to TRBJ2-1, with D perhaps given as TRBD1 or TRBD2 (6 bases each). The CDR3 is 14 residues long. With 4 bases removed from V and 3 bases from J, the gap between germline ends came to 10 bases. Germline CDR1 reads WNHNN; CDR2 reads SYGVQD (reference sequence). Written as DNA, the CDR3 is TGCGCCAGCAGTGGGGGGGCCCTCTACAATGAGCAGTTCTTC. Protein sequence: CASSGGALYNEQFF.

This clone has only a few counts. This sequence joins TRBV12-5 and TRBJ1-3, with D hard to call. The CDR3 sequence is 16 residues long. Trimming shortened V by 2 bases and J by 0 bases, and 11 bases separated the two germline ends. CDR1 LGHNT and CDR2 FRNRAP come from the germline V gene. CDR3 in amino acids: CASGLSTSISGNTIYF. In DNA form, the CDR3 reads TGTGCTAGTGGTTTGTCGACATCGATCTCTGGAAACACCATATATTTT.

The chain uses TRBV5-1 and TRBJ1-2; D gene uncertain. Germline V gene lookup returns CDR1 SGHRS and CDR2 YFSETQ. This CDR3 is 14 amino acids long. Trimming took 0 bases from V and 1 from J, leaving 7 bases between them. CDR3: CASSLESDNYGYTF. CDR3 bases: TGCGCCAGCAGCTTGGAGTCGGATAACTATGGCTACACCTTC.

CDR3 nucleotide sequence: TGTGCCACCAGCATCCAGGGTATCGGACAGCCCCAGCATTTT. Protein sequence: CATSIQGIGQPQHF. The J gene is TRBJ1-5, the V gene TRBV15; a possible D gene is TRBD1 (5 bases). V was trimmed by 4 bases and J by 7 bases, leaving 14 bases between them. Germline CDR1 LNHNV, CDR2 YYDKDF (reference sequence). The CDR3 has 14 residues.

The CDR3 bases are TGTGCCAGCAGCATAATGGGGGGTGTCGGCACTGAAGCTTTCTTT. As protein: CASSIMGGVGTEAFF. The rearrangement joins TRBV7-9 to TRBJ1-1, with a weak D call TRBD1 (5 bases). The V gene lost 5 bases and the J gene lost 4 bases, with 17 bases spanning the gap. The CDR3 is 15 residues long. Germline V gene lookup returns CDR1 SEHNR and CDR2 FQNEAQ (reference sequence).

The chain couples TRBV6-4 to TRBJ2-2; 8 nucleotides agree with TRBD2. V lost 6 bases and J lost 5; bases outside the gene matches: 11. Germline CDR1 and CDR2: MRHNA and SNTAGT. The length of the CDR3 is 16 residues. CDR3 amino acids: CASSPNGLAETGELFF. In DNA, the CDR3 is TGTGCCAGCAGCCCCAACGGACTAGCCGAAACCGGGGAGCTGTTTTTT.

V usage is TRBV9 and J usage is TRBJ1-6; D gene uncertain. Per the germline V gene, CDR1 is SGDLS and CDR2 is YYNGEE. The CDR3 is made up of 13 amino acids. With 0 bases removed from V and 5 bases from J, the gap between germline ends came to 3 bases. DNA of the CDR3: TGTGCCAGCAGCGTAGAGAATAATTCACCCCTCCACTTT. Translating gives CASSVENNSPLHF. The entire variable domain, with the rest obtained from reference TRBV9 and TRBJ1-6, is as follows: DSGVTQTPKHLITATGQRVTLRCSPRSGDLSVYWYQQSLDQGLQFLIQYYNGEERAKGNILERFSAQQFPDLHSELNLSSLELGDSALYFCASSVENNSPLHFGNGTRLTVT.

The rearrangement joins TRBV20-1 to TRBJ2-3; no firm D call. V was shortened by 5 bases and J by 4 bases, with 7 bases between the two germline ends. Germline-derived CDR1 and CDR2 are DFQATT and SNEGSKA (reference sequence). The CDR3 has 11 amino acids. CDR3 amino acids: CSALRADTQYF. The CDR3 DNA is TGCAGTGCTCTACGGGCAGATACGCAGTATTTT.

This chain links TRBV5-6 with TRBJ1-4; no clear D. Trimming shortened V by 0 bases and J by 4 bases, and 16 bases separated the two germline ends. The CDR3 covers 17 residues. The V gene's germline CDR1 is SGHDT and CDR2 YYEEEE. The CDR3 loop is CASSLGLEGGFNEKLFF. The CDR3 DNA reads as TGTGCCAGCAGCTTGGGTTTGGAGGGCGGCTTTAATGAAAAACTGTTTTTT.

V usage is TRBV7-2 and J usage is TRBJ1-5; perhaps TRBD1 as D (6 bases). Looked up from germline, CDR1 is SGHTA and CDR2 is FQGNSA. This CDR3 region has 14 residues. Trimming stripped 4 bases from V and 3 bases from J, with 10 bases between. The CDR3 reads CASSSDRPNQPQHF. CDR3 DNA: TGTGCCAGCAGCTCTGACAGGCCCAATCAGCCCCAGCATTTT. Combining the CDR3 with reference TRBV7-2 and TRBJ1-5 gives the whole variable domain GAGVSQSPSNKVTEKGKDVELRCDPISGHTALYWYRQSLGQGLEFLIYFQGNSAPDKSGLPSDRFSAERTGGSVSTLTIQRTQQEDSAVYLCASSSDRPNQPQHFGDGTRLSIL.

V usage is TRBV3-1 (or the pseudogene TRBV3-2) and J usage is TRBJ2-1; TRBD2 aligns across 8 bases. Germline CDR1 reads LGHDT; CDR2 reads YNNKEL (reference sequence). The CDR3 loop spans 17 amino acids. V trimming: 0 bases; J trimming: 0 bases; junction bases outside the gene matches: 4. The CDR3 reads CASSQDPSGSSYNEQFF. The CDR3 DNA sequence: TGTGCCAGCAGCCAAGATCCAAGCGGGAGCTCCTACAATGAGCAGTTCTTC.